This T cell receptor beta chain emerged from a study of response to subunit inactivated influenza vaccine (dated by TCRdb to the late 2010s). Broadly, across the study: Deep quantitative T cell receptor repertoire profiling was used in the study to track responses to a trivalent subunit inactivated influenza vaccine.

The CDR3, cysteine through phenylalanine, is 15 amino acids long. The read is trimmed to its CDR3 DNA, 45 bases read in frame from base 1. Looking up the germline V gene yields CDR1 SGHAT and CDR2 FQNNGV. V gives up 1 base and J gives up 6 bases, and the segment between their germline ends measures 15 bases. Receptor amplification or capture employed RT-PCR. Sequencing was carried out with an Illumina HiSeq 2500. Using fastp trimming at Q25 and MiXCR clonotype assembly, TCRdb reanalyzed the public sequencing data and kept in-frame beta chains. Identical CDR3 proteins give one entry, which carries the most common genes and DNA. This sample comprises more than 550,000 distinct CDR3 sequences, approximately 11% of them detected only once. More than 9.5% of the sample belongs to the ten largest clones. General conclusions and limits of the study: It was suggested by the authors that each seasonal influenza vaccination may recruit only a limited number of new T cells.

In this sample, this clonotype turned up a few times. Its target antigen remains unknown. The record has no base qualities; no much larger clone is one base away. The data also belong to a second study, concerning T cells expressing NK-cell markers. In that second paper, the authors write: The TCR beta cDNA libraries were made using 5'RACE template switching, a step that added both a universal primer site and unique molecular identifiers. In sorted CD3+CD56+NKG2C+, CD3+CD56+NKG2C- and CD3+CD56-NKG2C+ T-cell subsets from several donors, TCR beta-chain repertoires were profiled. Of the eight sequenced donors, seven were found to be HCMV-seropositive and one was found to be HCMV-seronegative. In several experiments an anti-gammadeltaTCR antibody was added to restrict sorting to alphabetaTCR-expressing T cells. In over 5 donors, the dominant CD3+CD56+NKG2C+ clonotypes were among the top 10 CD8+ clonotypes and accounted for about 1.0-7.5% of CD8+ T cells. Those dominant clonotypes were again the most abundant among CD3+CD56-NKG2C+ cells in a few donors, at 28.3-60.1%. Whether the expanded NKG2C-expressing T cell clones were specific for HCMV antigens was left unclear. All eight donors whose samples were sequenced were randomly selected healthy volunteers, three of them men and five women. HCMV serostatus was determined by detecting HCMV-specific IgG in serum with a commercial ELISA kit. Peripheral blood mononuclear cells were isolated from blood by Ficoll density gradient centrifugation. For five or six donors, unsorted PBMC were also used to sequence bulk peripheral blood T-cell repertoires. cDNA synthesis was primed from the TCR beta constant segment, followed by two successive PCR amplification steps. Libraries were sequenced as 2 x 150 bp reads on Illumina HiSeq 2000/2500, MiSeq or NextSeq. MIGEC was used to demultiplex reads and group reads by UMI, and MiTCR was used to assemble and quantify clonotypes. To exclude erroneous sequences, any TCR cDNA sequence not supported by at least two reads was discarded. The tcR package was used for downstream repertoire analysis, and clonotypes were matched across fractions by CDR3 nucleotide sequence plus V segment. VDJmatch was used to annotate antigen specificity against VDJdb, with one amino acid substitution allowed in CDR3.

Here the sequenced sample was PBMCs from blood, taken on the day of vaccination. The chain is encoded by TRBV11-2 joined to TRBJ1-1; TRBD1 is a possible D gene, resting on 5 matching bases. This clonotype was obtained from a middle-aged man who received an inactivated influenza vaccine. Donor details come from another sample of the same person, matched by shared clones. The nucleotide sequence is given as TGTGCCAGCAGCTTAGTCCCGGGGCGTAGCGCTGAAGCTTTCTTT. This codes for CASSLVPGRSAEAFF.